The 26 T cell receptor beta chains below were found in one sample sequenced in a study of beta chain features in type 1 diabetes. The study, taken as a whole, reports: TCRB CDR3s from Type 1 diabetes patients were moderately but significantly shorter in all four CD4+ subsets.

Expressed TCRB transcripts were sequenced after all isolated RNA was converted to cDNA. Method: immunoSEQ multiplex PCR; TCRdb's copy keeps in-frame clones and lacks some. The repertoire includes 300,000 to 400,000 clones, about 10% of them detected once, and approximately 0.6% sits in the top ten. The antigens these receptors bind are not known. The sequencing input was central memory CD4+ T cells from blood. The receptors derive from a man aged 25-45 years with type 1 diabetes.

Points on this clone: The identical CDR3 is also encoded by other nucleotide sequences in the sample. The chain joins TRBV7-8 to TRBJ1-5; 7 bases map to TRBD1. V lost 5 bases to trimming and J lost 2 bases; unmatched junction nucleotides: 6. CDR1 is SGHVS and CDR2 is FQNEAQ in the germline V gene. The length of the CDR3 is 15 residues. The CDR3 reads CASSQDRLGNQPQHF. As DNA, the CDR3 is TGTGCCAGCAGCCAGGACAGGCTCGGCAATCAGCCCCAGCATTTT.

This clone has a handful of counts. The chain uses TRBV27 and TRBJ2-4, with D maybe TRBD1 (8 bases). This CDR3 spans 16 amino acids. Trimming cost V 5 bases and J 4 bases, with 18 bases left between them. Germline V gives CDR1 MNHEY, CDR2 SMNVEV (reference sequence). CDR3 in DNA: TGTGCCAGCAGTACCGGACAGGGAGGGGGGAAAAACATTCAGTACTTC. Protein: CASSTGQGGGKNIQYF.

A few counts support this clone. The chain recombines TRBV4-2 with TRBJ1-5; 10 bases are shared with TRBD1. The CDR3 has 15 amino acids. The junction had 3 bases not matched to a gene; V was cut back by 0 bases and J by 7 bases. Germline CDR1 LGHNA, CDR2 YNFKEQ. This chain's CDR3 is CASSQEGTGDQPQHF. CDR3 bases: TGTGCCAGCAGCCAAGAAGGGACAGGGGACCAGCCCCAGCATTTT.

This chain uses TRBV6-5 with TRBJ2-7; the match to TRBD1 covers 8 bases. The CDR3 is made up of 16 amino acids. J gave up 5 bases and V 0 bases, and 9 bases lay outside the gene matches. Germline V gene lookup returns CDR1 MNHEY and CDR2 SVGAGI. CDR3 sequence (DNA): TGTGCCAGCAGTTACTCCAGGACAGGGTCGGTAAACGAGCAGTACTTC. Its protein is CASSYSRTGSVNEQYF.

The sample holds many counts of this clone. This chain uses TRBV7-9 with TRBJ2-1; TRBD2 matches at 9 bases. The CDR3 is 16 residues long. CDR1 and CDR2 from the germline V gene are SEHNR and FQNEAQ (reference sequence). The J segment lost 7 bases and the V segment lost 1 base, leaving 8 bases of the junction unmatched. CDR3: CASSLGGSGSTNEQFF. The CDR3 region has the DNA TGTGCCAGCAGCTTAGGGGGTAGCGGGAGTACGAATGAGCAGTTCTTC. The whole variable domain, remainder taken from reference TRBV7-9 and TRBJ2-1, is DTGVSQNPRHKITKRGQNVTFRCDPISEHNRLYWYRQTLGQGPEFLTYFQNEAQLEKSRLLSDRFSAERPKGSFSTLEIQRTEQGDSAMYLCASSLGGSGSTNEQFFGPGTRLTVL.

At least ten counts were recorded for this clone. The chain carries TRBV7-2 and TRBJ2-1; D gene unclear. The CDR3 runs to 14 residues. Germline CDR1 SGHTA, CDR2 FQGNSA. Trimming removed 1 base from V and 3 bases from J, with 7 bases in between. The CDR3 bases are TGTGCCAGCAGCTTAGTCGGCTTCTACAATGAGCAGTTCTTC. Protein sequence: CASSLVGFYNEQFF. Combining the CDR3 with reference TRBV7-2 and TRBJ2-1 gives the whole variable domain GAGVSQSPSNKVTEKGKDVELRCDPISGHTALYWYRQSLGQGLEFLIYFQGNSAPDKSGLPSDRFSAERTGGSVSTLTIQRTQQEDSAVYLCASSLVGFYNEQFFGPGTRLTVL.

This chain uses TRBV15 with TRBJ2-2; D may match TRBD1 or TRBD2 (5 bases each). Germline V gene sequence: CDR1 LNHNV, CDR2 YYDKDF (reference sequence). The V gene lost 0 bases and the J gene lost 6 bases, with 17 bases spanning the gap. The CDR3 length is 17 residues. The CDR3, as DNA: TGTGCCACCAGCAGAGATCAGGGAAGGGGCGGGCCCGGGGAGCTGTTTTTT. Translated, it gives CATSRDQGRGGPGELFF.

The CDR3 region has the DNA TGTGCCAGCAGCTTGAGTTGGGGGAGAAACTACGAGCAGTACTTC. Its protein is CASSLSWGRNYEQYF. The chain joins TRBV5-4 to TRBJ2-7, with D possibly called TRBD1 or TRBD2 (5 bases each). CDR1 and CDR2 from the germline V gene are SGHNT and YYREEE (reference sequence). The CDR3 has 15 residues. The V gene lost 1 base and the J gene lost 3 bases, with 14 bases spanning the gap.

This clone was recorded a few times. The CDR3 is CASTPSGGANTGELFF. The CDR3 nucleotides are TGTGCCAGCACCCCCTCGGGGGGGGCGAACACCGGGGAGCTGTTTTTT. The chain is built from TRBV7-3 and TRBJ2-2, with 8 bases lining up with TRBD2. After removal of 7 bases from V and 0 bases from J, the junction contained 7 bases not matched to a gene. This CDR3 spans 16 amino acids. Germline values: CDR1 SGHTA, CDR2 FQGTGA.

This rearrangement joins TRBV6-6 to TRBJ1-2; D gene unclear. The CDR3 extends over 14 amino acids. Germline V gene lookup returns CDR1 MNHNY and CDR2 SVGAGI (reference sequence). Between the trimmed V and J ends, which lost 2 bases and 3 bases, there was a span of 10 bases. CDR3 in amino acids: CASSYEGVDYGYTF. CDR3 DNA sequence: TGTGCCAGCAGTTACGAGGGTGTCGACTATGGCTACACCTTC.

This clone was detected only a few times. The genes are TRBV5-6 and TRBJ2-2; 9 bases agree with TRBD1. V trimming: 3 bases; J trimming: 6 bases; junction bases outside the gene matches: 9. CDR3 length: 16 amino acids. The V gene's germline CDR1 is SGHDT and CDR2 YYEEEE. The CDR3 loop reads CASSYPGQGVAGELFF. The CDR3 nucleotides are TGTGCCAGCAGCTATCCGGGACAGGGCGTGGCCGGGGAGCTGTTTTTT.

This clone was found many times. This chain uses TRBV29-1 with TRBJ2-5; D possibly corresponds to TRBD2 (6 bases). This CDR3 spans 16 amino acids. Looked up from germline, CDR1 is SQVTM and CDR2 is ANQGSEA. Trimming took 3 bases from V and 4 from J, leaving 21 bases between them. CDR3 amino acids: CSVDEPRGRAAETQYF. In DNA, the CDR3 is TGCAGCGTTGACGAACCGCGGGGCAGGGCTGCAGAGACCCAGTACTTC.

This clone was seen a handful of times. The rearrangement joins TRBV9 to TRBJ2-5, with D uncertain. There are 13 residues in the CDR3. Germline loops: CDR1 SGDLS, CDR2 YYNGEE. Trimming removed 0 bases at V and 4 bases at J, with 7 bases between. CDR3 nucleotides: TGTGCCAGCAGCGTAGGGGCTTTAGAGACCCAGTACTTC. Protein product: CASSVGALETQYF.

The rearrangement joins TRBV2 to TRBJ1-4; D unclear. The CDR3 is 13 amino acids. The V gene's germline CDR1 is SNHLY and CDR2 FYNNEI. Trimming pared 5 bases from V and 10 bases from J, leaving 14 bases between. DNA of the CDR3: TGTGCCAGCAGTTCCCTTGAGCAAGGAAAACTGTTTTTT. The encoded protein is CASSSLEQGKLFF. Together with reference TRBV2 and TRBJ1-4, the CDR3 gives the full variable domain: EPEVTQTPSHQVTQMGQEVILRCVPISNHLYFYWYRQILGQKVEFLVSFYNNEISEKSEIFDDQFSVERPDGSNFTLKIRSTKLEDSAMYFCASSSLEQGKLFFGSGTQLSVL.

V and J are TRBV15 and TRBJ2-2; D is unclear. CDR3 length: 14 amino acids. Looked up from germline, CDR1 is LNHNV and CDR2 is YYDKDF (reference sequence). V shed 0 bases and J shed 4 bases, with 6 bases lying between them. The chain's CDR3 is CATSREGATGELFF. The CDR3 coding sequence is TGTGCCACCAGCAGAGAGGGTGCCACCGGGGAGCTGTTTTTT. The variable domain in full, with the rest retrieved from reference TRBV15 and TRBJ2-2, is DAMVIQNPRYQVTQFGKPVTLSCSQTLNHNVMYWYQQKSSQAPKLLFHYYDKDFNNEADTPDNFQSRRPNTSFCFLDIRSPGLGDTAMYLCATSREGATGELFFGEGSRLTVL.

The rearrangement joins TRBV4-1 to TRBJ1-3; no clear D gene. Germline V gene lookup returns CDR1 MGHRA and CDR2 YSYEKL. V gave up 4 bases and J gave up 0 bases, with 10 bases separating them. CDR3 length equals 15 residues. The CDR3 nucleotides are TGCGCCAGCAGCCTATTCCAGAGCTCTGGAAACACCATATATTTT. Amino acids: CASSLFQSSGNTIYF.

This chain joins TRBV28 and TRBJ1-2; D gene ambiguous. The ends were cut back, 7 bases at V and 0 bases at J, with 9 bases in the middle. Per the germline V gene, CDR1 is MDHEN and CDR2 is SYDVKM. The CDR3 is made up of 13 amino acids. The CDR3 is CASISRANYGYTF. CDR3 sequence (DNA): TGTGCCAGCATCTCCAGAGCTAACTATGGCTACACCTTC.

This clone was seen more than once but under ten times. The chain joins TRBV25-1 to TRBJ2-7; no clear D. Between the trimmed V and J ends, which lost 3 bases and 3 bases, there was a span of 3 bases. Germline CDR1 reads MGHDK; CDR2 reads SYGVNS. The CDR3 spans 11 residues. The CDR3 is CASSDHYEQYF. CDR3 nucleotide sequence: TGTGCCAGCAGTGATCACTACGAGCAGTACTTC.

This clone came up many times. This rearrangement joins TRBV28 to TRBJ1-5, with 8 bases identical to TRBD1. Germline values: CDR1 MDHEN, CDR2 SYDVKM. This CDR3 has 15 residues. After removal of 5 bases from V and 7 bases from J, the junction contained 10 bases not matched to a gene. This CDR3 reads CASSLMDRAEQPQHF. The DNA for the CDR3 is TGTGCCAGCAGTCTGATGGACAGGGCCGAGCAGCCCCAGCATTTT. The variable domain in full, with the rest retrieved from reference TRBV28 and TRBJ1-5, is DVKVTQSSRYLVKRTGEKVFLECVQDMDHENMFWYRQDPGLGLRLIYFSYDVKMKEKGDIPEGYSVSREKKERFSLILESASTNQTSMYLCASSLMDRAEQPQHFGDGTRLSIL.

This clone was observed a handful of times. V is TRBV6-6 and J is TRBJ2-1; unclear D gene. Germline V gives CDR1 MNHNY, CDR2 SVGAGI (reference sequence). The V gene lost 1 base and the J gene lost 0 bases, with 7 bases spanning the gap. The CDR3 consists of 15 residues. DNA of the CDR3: TGTGCCAGCAGTTACTTGGGAAGCTCCTACAATGAGCAGTTCTTC. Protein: CASSYLGSSYNEQFF.

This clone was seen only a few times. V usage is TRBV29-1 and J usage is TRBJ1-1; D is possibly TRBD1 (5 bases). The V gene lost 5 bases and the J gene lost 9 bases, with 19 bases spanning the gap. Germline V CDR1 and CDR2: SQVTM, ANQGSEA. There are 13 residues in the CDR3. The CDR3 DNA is TGCAGCGTTTCCAGGGCTGGTCAGGTTCAAGCTTTCTTT. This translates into CSVSRAGQVQAFF.

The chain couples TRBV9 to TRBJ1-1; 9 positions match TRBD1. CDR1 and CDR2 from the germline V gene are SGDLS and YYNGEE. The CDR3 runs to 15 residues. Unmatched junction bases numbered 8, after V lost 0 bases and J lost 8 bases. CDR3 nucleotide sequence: TGTGCCAGCAGCGTAGTTGGGACAGGGATAAAGGAAGCTTTCTTT. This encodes CASSVVGTGIKEAFF. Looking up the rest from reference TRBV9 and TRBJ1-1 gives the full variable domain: DSGVTQTPKHLITATGQRVTLRCSPRSGDLSVYWYQQSLDQGLQFLIQYYNGEERAKGNILERFSAQQFPDLHSELNLSSLELGDSALYFCASSVVGTGIKEAFFGQGTRLTVV.

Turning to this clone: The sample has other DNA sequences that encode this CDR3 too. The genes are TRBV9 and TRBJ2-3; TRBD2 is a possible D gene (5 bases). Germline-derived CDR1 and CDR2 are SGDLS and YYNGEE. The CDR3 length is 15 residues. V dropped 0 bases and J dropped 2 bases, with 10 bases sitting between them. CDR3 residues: CASSVVDSSTDTQYF. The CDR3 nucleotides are TGTGCCAGCAGCGTAGTGGACTCCTCCACAGATACGCAGTATTTT.

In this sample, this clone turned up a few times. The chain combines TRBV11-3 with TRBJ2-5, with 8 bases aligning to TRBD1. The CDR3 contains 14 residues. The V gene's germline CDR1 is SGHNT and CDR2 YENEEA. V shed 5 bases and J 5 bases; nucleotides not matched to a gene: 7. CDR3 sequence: CASSPWTGRETQYF. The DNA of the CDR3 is TGTGCCAGCAGCCCGTGGACAGGGCGGGAGACCCAGTACTTC.

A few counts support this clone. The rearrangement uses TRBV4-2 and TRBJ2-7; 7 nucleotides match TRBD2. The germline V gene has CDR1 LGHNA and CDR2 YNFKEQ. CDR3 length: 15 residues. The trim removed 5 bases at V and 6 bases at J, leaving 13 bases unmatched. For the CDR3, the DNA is TGTGCCAGCAGCATCGAGTGGGGAGGGCAAGGCGAGCAGTACTTC. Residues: CASSIEWGGQGEQYF.

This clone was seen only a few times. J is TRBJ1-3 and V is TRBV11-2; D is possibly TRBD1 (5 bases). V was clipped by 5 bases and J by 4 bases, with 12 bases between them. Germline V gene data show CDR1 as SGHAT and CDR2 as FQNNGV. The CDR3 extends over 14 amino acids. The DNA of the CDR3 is TGTGCCAGCAGCCCCGGGACTTGGGGAAACACCATATATTTT. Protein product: CASSPGTWGNTIYF.